The 2 T cell receptor beta chains in this list originate from one sample, sequenced in a study of sequential checkpoint blockade in melanoma. Noted treatment: randomized to nivolumab then ipilimumab (arm A) or the reverse (arm B). Method: immunoSEQ multiplex PCR; TCRdb's copy keeps in-frame clones and lacks some. Here the sample spans approximately 20,000 clones, 73% being singletons. The sequencing used CD8+ T cells sorted from blood (inferred from file names), collected from a patient given nivolumab and ipilimumab in sequence. These receptors originate from a human donor with melanoma.

This clone has only a few counts. This chain links TRBV6-5 with TRBJ2-7; 8 positions match TRBD1. Germline CDR1 is MNHEY and CDR2 is SVGAGI. The CDR3 totals 15 residues. Trimming at V came to 4 bases and at J to 2 bases, leaving 7 bases not matched to a gene. The CDR3 DNA reads as TGTGCCAGCAGTTTCGGGACAGGCGCCACCTACGAGCAGTACTTC. Its translation is CASSFGTGATYEQYF.

The rearrangement joins TRBV4-1 to TRBJ2-1; no clear D gene. The length of the CDR3 is 17 residues. CDR1 is MGHRA, CDR2 YSYEKL, per germline. Trimming pared 0 bases from V and 15 bases from J, leaving 27 bases between. This CDR3 is CASSQDKTAHDWLGGFF. CDR3 bases: TGCGCCAGCAGCCAAGACAAGACCGCTCATGATTGGTTAGGCGGGTTCTTC.